A single sample is the source of the 30 T cell receptor beta chains below, sequenced in a study of beta chain features in type 1 diabetes. Isolated RNA was reverse transcribed in full, so expressed TCRB transcripts were sequenced. Data came from immunoSEQ multiplex PCR; TCRdb stores just in-frame clones and leaves some out. Of about 160,000 clones in the sample, 7.8% are singletons; the top ten hold 0.94%. No antigen has been assigned to these receptors. Findings and caveats of the study: Moderate but significant shortening of TCRB CDR3s was recorded in all four CD4+ subsets from Type 1 diabetes patients.

Sequencing used central memory CD4+ T cells from blood. These receptors originate from a woman between 40 and 55 years old with type 1 diabetes.

The CDR3 DNA reads as TGCGCCAGCAGCGTACAGGGGGCCGTGAACACTGAAGCTTTCTTT. This gives the protein CASSVQGAVNTEAFF. This chain joins TRBV5-1 and TRBJ1-1; 9 nucleotides align to TRBD1. The CDR3 has 15 residues. Germline CDR1 SGHRS, CDR2 YFSETQ. J gave up 0 bases and V 4 bases, and 4 bases lay outside the gene matches.

The chain recombines TRBV6-5 with TRBJ2-7, with a tentative D call TRBD2 (6 bases). The germline V gene has CDR1 MNHEY and CDR2 SVGAGI. The CDR3 sequence is 15 residues long. V was pared by 0 bases and J by 3 bases, with 12 bases between. The chain's CDR3 is CASSYSIPSDYEQYF. The CDR3 DNA follows: TGTGCCAGCAGTTACTCGATCCCTAGCGACTACGAGCAGTACTTC.

There are a few counts of this clone. The V and J genes are TRBV6-5 and TRBJ1-6, with 8 bases fitting TRBD1. The CDR3 is 13 amino acids. Trimming cost V 7 bases and J 13 bases; bases outside gene matches: 9. Germline assignment: CDR1 MNHEY and CDR2 SVGAGI. The CDR3 spells CASTIRQGRPLHF. The DNA for the CDR3 is TGTGCCAGCACTATCCGACAGGGGCGCCCCCTCCACTTT.

This clone was seen a handful of times. The chain combines TRBV28 with TRBJ1-2; D perhaps matches TRBD1 (6 bases). The CDR3 has 14 residues. The V and J ends lost 7 bases and 2 bases respectively, with 14 bases between them. Germline V lookup: CDR1 MDHEN, CDR2 SYDVKM. The DNA of the CDR3 is TGTGCCAGCATCCGATCGCAGGGGAACTATGGCTACACCTTC. This encodes CASIRSQGNYGYTF.

This CDR3 reads CASSLGQENEQFF. The CDR3 region has the DNA TGTGCCAGCAGCTTAGGACAGGAGAATGAGCAGTTCTTC. The chain combines TRBV7-3 with TRBJ2-1, with TRBD1 matching over 7 bases. J gave up 7 bases and V 2 bases, and 2 bases lay outside the gene matches. The CDR3 is made up of 13 amino acids. Germline CDR1 SGHTA, CDR2 FQGTGA.

The chain employs TRBV27 and TRBJ2-7, with TRBD1 matching over 7 bases. The CDR3 spans 14 residues. The ends lost 2 bases at V and 3 bases at J; junction bases unmatched: 4. Germline assignment: CDR1 MNHEY and CDR2 SMNVEV (reference sequence). The CDR3: CASSLRDRLYEQYF. CDR3 sequence (DNA): TGTGCCAGCAGTTTAAGGGACAGACTCTACGAGCAGTACTTC.

This rearrangement joins TRBV4-3 to TRBJ1-4; possibly TRBD1 for D (5 bases). The CDR3 spans 16 residues. V was trimmed by 1 base and J by 5 bases, leaving 14 bases between them. The germline CDR1 and CDR2 sequences are LGHNA and YSLEER. DNA of the CDR3: TGCGCCAGCAGCCAAGGCCCCGGACAAAAAAATGAAAAACTGTTTTTT. Amino acids: CASSQGPGQKNEKLFF.

The chain links TRBV7-9 to TRBJ2-1; 9 bases agree with TRBD1. Germline V gene lookup returns CDR1 SEHNR and CDR2 FQNEAQ (reference sequence). V was clipped by 4 bases and J by 6 bases; unmatched bases: 4. The CDR3 extends over 14 amino acids. This chain's CDR3 is CASSSGTGSNEQFF. The CDR3 DNA reads as TGTGCCAGCAGCTCTGGGACAGGGAGCAATGAGCAGTTCTTC.

There are a few counts of this clone. J is TRBJ2-3 and V is TRBV7-3; TRBD2 matches 8 bases. V shed 1 base and J 4 bases; nucleotides not matched to a gene: 1. The CDR3 runs 14 residues. CDR1 is SGHTA, CDR2 FQGTGA, per germline. The CDR3 protein is CASSLIGGADTQYF. The CDR3 DNA sequence: TGTGCCAGCAGCTTAATCGGGGGGGCAGATACGCAGTATTTT. Together with reference TRBV7-3 and TRBJ2-3, the CDR3 gives the full variable domain: GAGVSQTPSNKVTEKGKYVELRCDPISGHTALYWYRQSLGQGPEFLIYFQGTGAADDSGLPNDRFFAVRPEGSVSTLKIQRTERGDSAVYLCASSLIGGADTQYFGPGTRLTVL.

J is TRBJ2-3 and V is TRBV30; TRBD2 matches at 9 bases. From germline, CDR1 is GTSNPN and CDR2 SVGIG (reference sequence). The CDR3 is 14 residues long. V dropped 5 bases and J dropped 3; count of bases not matched to a gene: 6. The CDR3 is CAWGEGLATDTQYF. In DNA, the CDR3 is TGTGCCTGGGGAGAGGGACTAGCAACAGATACGCAGTATTTT.

The chain is built from TRBV11-2 and TRBJ1-2; D unclear. Germline CDR1 and CDR2: SGHAT and FQNNGV. This CDR3 is built from 15 residues. V was cut by 5 bases and J by 5 bases, with 18 bases left in between. The CDR3: CASSRSGSSIYGYTF. DNA of the CDR3: TGTGCCAGCAGCCGGTCGGGGAGCTCTATATATGGCTACACCTTC.

In its sample, this clone was seen a few times. The V gene is TRBV18, the J gene TRBJ2-2; 12 bases agree with TRBD2. Germline lookup yields CDR1 KGHSH and CDR2 LQKENI. This CDR3 comprises 18 residues. The trim removed 4 bases at V and 5 bases at J, leaving 11 bases unmatched. The CDR3, as DNA: TGTGCCAGCTCACGGCCTCCAGGACTAGCGGGAATAACCGGGGAGCTGTTTTTT. This translates into CASSRPPGLAGITGELFF.

In its sample, this clone was seen a few times. This rearrangement joins TRBV7-9 to TRBJ2-5; TRBD1 matches at 9 bases. The CDR3 is 15 residues long. Germline V gene sequence: CDR1 SEHNR, CDR2 FQNEAQ (reference sequence). The V segment lost 1 base and the J segment 5 bases; nucleotides outside the gene matches: 5. This chain's CDR3 is CASSLGTGEIETQYF. CDR3 nucleotides: TGTGCCAGCAGCTTAGGGACAGGGGAGATTGAGACCCAGTACTTC.

CDR3 nucleotides: TGTGCCAGCAGTGACGTGTCCACAGATACGCAGTATTTT. Its translation: CASSDVSTDTQYF. The chain uses TRBV2 and TRBJ2-3; D is uncertain. CDR1 and CDR2 (germline): SNHLY, FYNNEI. V lost 3 bases and J lost 2, with 6 bases in between. The CDR3 is made up of 13 amino acids.

This clone was seen a few times. This chain joins TRBV5-4 and TRBJ1-4; perhaps TRBD1 as D (5 bases). Trimming pared 1 base from V and 7 bases from J, leaving 11 bases between. The CDR3 covers 14 residues. Germline CDR1 SGHNT, CDR2 YYREEE (reference sequence). CDR3 nucleotide sequence: TGTGCCAGCAGCTTGTTCCAGGGCGGTGAAAAACTGTTTTTT. Residues: CASSLFQGGEKLFF.

This clone was picked up a small number of times. The J gene is TRBJ2-5, the V gene TRBV7-9; weak D call: TRBD1 (5 bases). The J call may be in error: the DNA end matches TRBJ2-7 better. Germline V gives CDR1 SEHNR, CDR2 FQNEAQ (reference sequence). The CDR3 is made up of 12 amino acids. Written as DNA, the CDR3 is TGTGCCAGCCAGGGTGACTCCTACGAGCAGTACTTC. Its translation is CASQGDSYEQYF.

The chain carries TRBV7-2 and TRBJ2-7, with D perhaps TRBD2 (6 bases). Germline CDR1 SGHTA, CDR2 FQGNSA. V lost 5 bases and J 7 bases, leaving 18 bases between the germline ends. The CDR3 is made up of 14 amino acids. As DNA, the CDR3 is TGTGCCAGCAGCCACGGGGCAGCGGCGGGGGAGCAGTACTTC. Amino acids: CASSHGAAAGEQYF.

The V call is TRBV28, the J call TRBJ1-4, with TRBD1 identical over 7 bases. This CDR3 is built from 14 residues. Germline V CDR1 and CDR2: MDHEN, SYDVKM. Trimming took 4 bases from V and 4 from J; bases not matched to a gene: 3. The CDR3: CASSSGTVNEKLFF. The CDR3, as DNA: TGTGCCAGCAGTTCAGGGACAGTTAATGAAAAACTGTTTTTT. Based on the CDR3 plus reference TRBV28 and TRBJ1-4, the full variable domain is DVKVTQSSRYLVKRTGEKVFLECVQDMDHENMFWYRQDPGLGLRLIYFSYDVKMKEKGDIPEGYSVSREKKERFSLILESASTNQTSMYLCASSSGTVNEKLFFGSGTQLSVL.

This clone was counted a few times. V is TRBV7-9 and J is TRBJ1-5, with D possibly matching TRBD1 (5 bases). The V gene's germline CDR1 is SEHNR and CDR2 FQNEAQ (reference sequence). V was clipped by 5 bases and J by 2 bases, with 16 bases between them. The CDR3 length is 16 residues. CDR3 in DNA: TGTGCCAGCAGCAGCCAGGGACTTCGGGGCAATCAGCCCCAGCATTTT. This gives the protein CASSSQGLRGNQPQHF. The full variable domain, rest sourced from reference TRBV7-9 and TRBJ1-5, is DTGVSQNPRHKITKRGQNVTFRCDPISEHNRLYWYRQTLGQGPEFLTYFQNEAQLEKSRLLSDRFSAERPKGSFSTLEIQRTEQGDSAMYLCASSSQGLRGNQPQHFGDGTRLSIL.

J is TRBJ1-1 and V is TRBV19, with TRBD1 matching over 7 bases. Per germline, CDR1 LNHDA and CDR2 SQIVND (reference sequence). V shed 6 bases, J shed 0 bases, and the junction held 13 bases outside the gene matches. The CDR3 covers 17 residues. CDR3 nucleotides: TGTGCCAGTAGGCCAGCAGGGGGAATTTCCATGAACACTGAAGCTTTCTTT. Its translation is CASRPAGGISMNTEAFF.

This clone was seen a handful of times. The chain recombines TRBV28 with TRBJ2-3; TRBD2 matches at 10 bases. CDR1 is MDHEN and CDR2 is SYDVKM in the germline V gene. V was pared by 5 bases and J by 0 bases, with 8 bases of the junction left unmatched. This CDR3 contains 17 residues. DNA of the CDR3: TGTGCCAGCAGTCAAGACACTAGCGGGACTAGCACAGATACGCAGTATTTT. Amino acids: CASSQDTSGTSTDTQYF. Supplemented by reference TRBV28 and TRBJ2-3, the full variable domain reads DVKVTQSSRYLVKRTGEKVFLECVQDMDHENMFWYRQDPGLGLRLIYFSYDVKMKEKGDIPEGYSVSREKKERFSLILESASTNQTSMYLCASSQDTSGTSTDTQYFGPGTRLTVL.

The rearrangement uses TRBV5-1 and TRBJ2-3; TRBD2 agrees at 10 bases. This CDR3 contains 15 residues. Germline CDR1 SGHRS, CDR2 YFSETQ. The trim removed 4 bases at V and 5 bases at J, leaving 7 bases unmatched. The CDR3 region is CASSQERGGRDTQYF. CDR3 nucleotide sequence: TGCGCCAGCAGCCAGGAGCGGGGGGGCAGAGATACGCAGTATTTT.

The CDR3 loop reads CASSIAAGSYNEQFF. CDR3 coding DNA: TGTGCCAGTAGTATTGCAGCGGGCTCCTACAATGAGCAGTTCTTC. This sequence joins TRBV19 and TRBJ2-1, with D possibly matching TRBD2 (6 bases). V lost 3 bases and J 0 bases, leaving 9 bases between the germline ends. There are 15 residues in the CDR3. CDR1 is LNHDA and CDR2 is SQIVND in the germline V gene (reference sequence).

The chain joins TRBV19 to TRBJ2-1, with D tentatively TRBD2 (5 bases). CDR3 length: 11 amino acids. Trimming pared 7 bases from V and 8 bases from J, leaving 9 bases between. Germline CDR1 LNHDA, CDR2 SQIVND (reference sequence). CDR3 DNA: TGTGCCAGTACCTCGGAGGATGAGCAGTTCTTC. It yields the protein CASTSEDEQFF.

This clone was seen repeatedly, ten times or more. The rearrangement uses TRBV7-9 and TRBJ2-7; maybe TRBD2 (6 bases). The V end was cut by 4 bases, the J end by 3 bases, with 13 bases between. The CDR3 consists of 14 residues. Germline V gives CDR1 SEHNR, CDR2 FQNEAQ (reference sequence). The CDR3 loop is CASSSGVNFYEQYF. The CDR3 nucleotides read TGTGCCAGCAGCTCGGGAGTTAATTTCTACGAGCAGTACTTC.

As concerns this clone: Other DNA sequences in this sample translate to the same CDR3. The J gene is TRBJ2-1, the V gene TRBV15; TRBD1 matches 7 bases. CDR3 length: 15 amino acids. The trim removed 1 base at V and 3 bases at J, leaving 3 bases unmatched. In germline, CDR1 is LNHNV, CDR2 YYDKDF (reference sequence). The CDR3 DNA reads as TGTGCCACCAGCAGAGTGGCAGGGGGCTACAATGAGCAGTTCTTC. The encoded protein is CATSRVAGGYNEQFF.

This clone was counted a few times. The chain carries TRBV28 and TRBJ2-7, with 9 bases matching TRBD1. The CDR3 is 15 residues long. Per germline, CDR1 MDHEN and CDR2 SYDVKM. V lost 7 bases, J lost 6 bases, and 13 bases stayed unmatched. CDR3 nucleotide sequence: TGTGCCAGCACCGAGGGGACCGGGACAGGGCGCGAGCAGTACTTC. Amino acid sequence: CASTEGTGTGREQYF.

There are a few counts of this clone. The rearrangement links TRBV7-3 to TRBJ2-7; TRBD1 matches 8 bases. The CDR3 runs to 14 residues. The V segment lost 2 bases and the J segment 4 bases; nucleotides outside the gene matches: 4. From germline, CDR1 is SGHTA and CDR2 FQGTGA. CDR3: CASSLWRTGYEQYF. Here the CDR3 DNA reads TGTGCCAGCAGCTTATGGCGGACAGGGTACGAGCAGTACTTC. Using reference TRBV7-3 and TRBJ2-7 for the parts outside the CDR3, the full variable domain is GAGVSQTPSNKVTEKGKYVELRCDPISGHTALYWYRQSLGQGPEFLIYFQGTGAADDSGLPNDRFFAVRPEGSVSTLKIQRTERGDSAVYLCASSLWRTGYEQYFGPGTRLTVT.

Only a few counts were recorded for this clone. CDR3 sequence (DNA): TGTGCCTGGGAACCGGGACAAGAGACCCAGTACTTC. Its protein product is CAWEPGQETQYF. J is TRBJ2-5 and V is TRBV30, with D possibly TRBD2 on 5 matching bases. Between the trimmed V and J ends, which lost 5 bases and 2 bases, there was a span of 9 bases. Per germline, CDR1 GTSNPN and CDR2 SVGIG (reference sequence). The CDR3 has 12 residues.

V and J are TRBV5-1 and TRBJ1-2; the D gene is possibly TRBD1 (6 bases). The CDR3 loop spans 13 amino acids. Per germline, CDR1 SGHRS and CDR2 YFSETQ. The germline V and J ends were trimmed by 4 bases and 4 bases, with 11 bases remaining between them. Here the CDR3 reads CASSTQGSYGYTF. CDR3 sequence (DNA): TGCGCCAGCAGCACCCAGGGGTCCTATGGCTACACCTTC.